There are a few counts of the clone carrying this T cell receptor (beta chain). The sample belongs to a study of T-cell reconstitution after alpha-beta-depleted transplantation in children. Unique molecular identifiers were built into the TCRbeta library. TCRdb ran MiXCR on the PCR reads and lists one entry per CDR3 protein. The table records about 610,000 distinct CDR3 sequences, roughly a tenth of them present only once. This sample comprised PBMCs from the stem cell graft donor, obtained from the stem cell graft. The clonotype was recovered from a human donor who donated a stem cell graft to a child with acute myeloid leukemia.

Here the CDR3 reads CASSSHPRGELFF. CDR3 nucleotides: TGTGCCAGCAGTTCACACCCCCGAGGGGAGCTGTTTTTT. J is TRBJ2-2 and V is TRBV6-5; D remains unclear. Germline V gene data show CDR1 as MNHEY and CDR2 as SVGAGI. Trimming removed 4 bases at V and 8 bases at J, with 11 bases between. This CDR3 contains 13 residues.